This T cell receptor beta chain was profiled in a study of human T cells and chemical hapten exposure (dated by TCRdb to about 2021). Context from the whole study: For sensitization, 2% DPC in acetone was applied to a 2 cm by 2 cm area of upper inner arm skin. Around 30 alopecia patients provided blood for TCR sequencing at one to four time points (pre-sensitization, 2, 6 and 24 weeks). Libraries were pooled for sequencing, and per-sample TCR yields varied mainly because of small differences in library volumes within the pool. Throughout the roughly 26-week study period, patients were also given weekly therapeutic DPC doses on the scalp. Patch testing was done on the upper back using Finn chambers containing 0.01% DPC, and results were scored after 6 days according to International Contact Dermatitis Research Group standards. Patient blood was sampled pre-sensitization (week 0) and at 2, 6 and about 24 weeks after DPC sensitization. Peripheral blood TCR repertoire changes were tracked in vivo in alopecia patients during primary and secondary sensitization to the hapten diphenylcyclopropenone (DPC). The patient cohort, mostly female, included alopecia areata with under or over 50% scalp involvement, alopecia totalis and alopecia universalis. General conclusions and limits of the study: Patch test score correlated positively with the number of PT1 expanded TCRs, reaching significance at thresholds 8, 16 and 32 but not at 4. DPC sensitization did not change how many TCRs were above 1 in 1000 frequency, and no evidence was found of alterations in global repertoire structure. Expanded TCRs formed significantly more large CDR3 similarity clusters than pre-sensitization or healthy control sets, consistent with antigen-driven responses. Because all patients had alopecia, a presumed autoimmune disease, the immune response of the patients might differ from that of healthy individuals. Repeated subsampling changed both the strength of the expansion versus patch-test correlation and the threshold at which that correlation became significant.

The sample's time point label, decoded: patch test 1, 2 weeks after DPC sensitization. Explained via the paper, the treatment or condition label denotes: therapeutic diphenylcyclopropenone sensitization with weekly scalp DPC. At each patch-test visit, blood was drawn before the patch test was applied. Patients were eligible if aged 18 to 70, diagnosed with alopecia and judged suitable for DPC therapy, and pregnant patients were excluded. Total RNA was extracted from unfractionated whole blood that had been collected in Tempus Blood RNA tubes. This clonotype was observed a handful of times. The target of this receptor is not known. Base qualities are not provided; no much larger clone lies one nucleotide away. Preparation of the library involved RACE. Sequencer: NextSeq 500. During library preparation, unique molecular identifiers were attached to individual cDNA molecules so that TCRs could be counted in a quantitative, reproducible way. Each blood RNA sample was used to sequence both TCR alpha and TCR beta chains. The source study handled its data this way. The median number of TCRs per sample was 90,000 to 100,000, ranging from roughly 20,000 to 700,000. V, J and CDR3 annotation of the TCR reads was carried out using the Decombinator software suite. To make PS versus PT1 abundance plots, every sample was subsampled to the same number of TCRs (28,000). Expanded TCRs were defined as absent before sensitization and observed at least eight times at the 2-week time point. TCRdb's own reprocessing of the public reads used fastp at Q25 and MiXCR and kept productive beta chains. Entries that share a CDR3 protein sequence are merged under the most common genes and DNA. TCRdb assigned the V and J calls; the authors' analysis was not used. This sample comprises roughly 74,000 distinct CDR3 sequences, around 30% of them detected only once. The ten largest clonotypes hold about 10% of the sample.

The clonotype originates from a man aged 35-49 years with alopecia areata. Some clones in this sample may be carry-over from other donors' samples. The sequencing here drew on whole blood, taken in connection with sensitization to the hapten diphenylcyclopropenone (DPC).

CDR3 sequence: CSASRTSGRNEQFF. The DNA is as follows: TGCAGTGCTTCTAGGACTAGCGGGAGAAATGAGCAGTTCTTC. The rearrangement joined TRBV20-1 to TRBJ2-1, with TRBD2 matching 13 junction bases. Trimming takes 5 bases off V and 7 bases off J; junction bases not matched to a gene: 5. According to the germline V gene (reference sequence), CDR1 reads DFQATT and CDR2 reads SNEGSKA. The CDR3 runs 14 amino acids, cysteine and phenylalanine included. The retained sequence is limited to the CDR3, 42 bases, with the frame set at the first base.